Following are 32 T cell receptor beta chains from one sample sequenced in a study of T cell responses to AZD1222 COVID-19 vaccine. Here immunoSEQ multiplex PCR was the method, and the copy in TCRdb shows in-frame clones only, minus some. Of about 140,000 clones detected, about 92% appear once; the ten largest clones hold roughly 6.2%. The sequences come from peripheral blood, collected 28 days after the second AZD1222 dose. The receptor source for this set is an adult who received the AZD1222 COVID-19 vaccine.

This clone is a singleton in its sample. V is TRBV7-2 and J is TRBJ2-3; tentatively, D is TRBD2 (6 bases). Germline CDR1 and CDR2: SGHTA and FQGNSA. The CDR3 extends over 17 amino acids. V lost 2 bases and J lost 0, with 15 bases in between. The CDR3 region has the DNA TGTGCCAGCAGCTTAAGCGGGCGCCCTCCTAGCACAGATACGCAGTATTTT. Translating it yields CASSLSGRPPSTDTQYF.

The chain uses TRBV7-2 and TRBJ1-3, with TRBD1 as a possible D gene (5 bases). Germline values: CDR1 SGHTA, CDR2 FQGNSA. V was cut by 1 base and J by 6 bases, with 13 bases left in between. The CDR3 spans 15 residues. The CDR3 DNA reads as TGTGCCAGCAGCTTAGTCTGGGGGGGGAAAAACACCATATATTTT. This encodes CASSLVWGGKNTIYF. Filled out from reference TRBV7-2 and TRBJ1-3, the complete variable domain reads GAGVSQSPSNKVTEKGKDVELRCDPISGHTALYWYRQSLGQGLEFLIYFQGNSAPDKSGLPSDRFSAERTGGSVSTLTIQRTQQEDSAVYLCASSLVWGGKNTIYFGEGSWLTVV.

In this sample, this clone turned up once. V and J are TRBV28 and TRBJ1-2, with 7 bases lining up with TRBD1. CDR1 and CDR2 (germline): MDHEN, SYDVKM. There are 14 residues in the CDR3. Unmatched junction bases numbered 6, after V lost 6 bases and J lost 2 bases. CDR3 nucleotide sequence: TGTGCCAGCAGCACCCCGACAGGGAACTATGGCTACACCTTC. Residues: CASSTPTGNYGYTF.

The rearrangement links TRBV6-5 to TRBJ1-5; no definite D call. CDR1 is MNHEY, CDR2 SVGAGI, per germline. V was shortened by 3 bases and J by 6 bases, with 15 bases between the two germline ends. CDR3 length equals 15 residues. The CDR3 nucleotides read TGTGCCAGCAGTTATTCCGGACGGGGAGGTCAGCCCCAGCATTTT. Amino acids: CASSYSGRGGQPQHF.

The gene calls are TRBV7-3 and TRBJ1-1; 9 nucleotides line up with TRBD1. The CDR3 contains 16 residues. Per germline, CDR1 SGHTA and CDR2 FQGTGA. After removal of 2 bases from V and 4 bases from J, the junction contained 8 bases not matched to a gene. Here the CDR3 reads CASSLSSTGGATEAFF. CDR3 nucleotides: TGTGCCAGCAGCTTATCATCGACAGGGGGGGCCACTGAAGCTTTCTTT.

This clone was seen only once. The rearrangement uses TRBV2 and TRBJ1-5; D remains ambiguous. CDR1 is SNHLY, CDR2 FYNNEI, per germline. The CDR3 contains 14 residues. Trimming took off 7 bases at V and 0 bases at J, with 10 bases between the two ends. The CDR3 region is CASKTAYSNQPQHF. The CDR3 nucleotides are TGTGCCAGCAAGACGGCTTATAGCAATCAGCCCCAGCATTTT.

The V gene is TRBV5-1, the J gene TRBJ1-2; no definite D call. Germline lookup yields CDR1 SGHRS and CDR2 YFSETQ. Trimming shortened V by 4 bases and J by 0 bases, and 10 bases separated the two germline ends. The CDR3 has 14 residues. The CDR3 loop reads CASSPVRANYGYTF. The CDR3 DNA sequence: TGCGCCAGCAGCCCCGTACGAGCTAACTATGGCTACACCTTC.

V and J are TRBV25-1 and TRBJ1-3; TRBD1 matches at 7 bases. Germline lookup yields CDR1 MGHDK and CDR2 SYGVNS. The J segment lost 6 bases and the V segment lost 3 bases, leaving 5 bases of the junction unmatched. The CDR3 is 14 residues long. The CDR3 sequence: CASSDRGRENTIYF. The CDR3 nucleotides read TGTGCCAGCAGTGACAGGGGGAGGGAAAACACCATATATTTT.

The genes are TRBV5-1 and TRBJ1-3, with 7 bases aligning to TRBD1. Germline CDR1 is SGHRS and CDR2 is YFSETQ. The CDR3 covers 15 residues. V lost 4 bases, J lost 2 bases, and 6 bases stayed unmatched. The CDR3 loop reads CASSPPGTAGNTIYF. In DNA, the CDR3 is TGCGCCAGCAGCCCCCCCGGGACAGCTGGAAACACCATATATTTT.

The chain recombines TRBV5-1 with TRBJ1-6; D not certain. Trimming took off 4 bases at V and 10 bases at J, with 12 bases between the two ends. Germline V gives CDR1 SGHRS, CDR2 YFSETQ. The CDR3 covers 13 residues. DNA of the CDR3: TGCGCCAGCAGCCCCTTGGGTCGATCACCCCTCCACTTT. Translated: CASSPLGRSPLHF.

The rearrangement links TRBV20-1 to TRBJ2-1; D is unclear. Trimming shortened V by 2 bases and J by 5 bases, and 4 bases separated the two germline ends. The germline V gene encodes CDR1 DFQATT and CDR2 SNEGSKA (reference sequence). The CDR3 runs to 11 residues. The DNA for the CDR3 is TGCAGTGCTAGAACTAACAATGAGCAGTTCTTC. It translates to CSARTNNEQFF.

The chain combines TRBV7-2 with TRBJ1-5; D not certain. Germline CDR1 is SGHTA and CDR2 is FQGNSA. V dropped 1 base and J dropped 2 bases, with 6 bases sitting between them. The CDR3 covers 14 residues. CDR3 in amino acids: CASSLDYGNQPQHF. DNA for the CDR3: TGTGCCAGCAGCTTAGATTACGGCAATCAGCCCCAGCATTTT.

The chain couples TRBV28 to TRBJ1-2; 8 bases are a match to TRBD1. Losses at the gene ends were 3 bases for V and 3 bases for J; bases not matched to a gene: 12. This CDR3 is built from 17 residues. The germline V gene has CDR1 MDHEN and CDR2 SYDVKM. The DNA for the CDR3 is TGTGCCAGCAGTTTTCCGGGGACAGGAAAAACCCACTATGGCTACACCTTC. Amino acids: CASSFPGTGKTHYGYTF.

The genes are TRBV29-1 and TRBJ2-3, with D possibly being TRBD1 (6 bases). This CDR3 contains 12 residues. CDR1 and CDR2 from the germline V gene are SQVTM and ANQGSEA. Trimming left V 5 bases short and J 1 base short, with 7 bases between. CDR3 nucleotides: TGCAGCGTTCGGACAGGCACAGATACGCAGTATTTT. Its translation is CSVRTGTDTQYF.

CDR3 sequence reads: CSVRFLGQRRGGEQFF. The CDR3, as DNA: TGCAGCGTACGATTCTTGGGCCAGCGGAGAGGAGGTGAGCAGTTCTTC. V gene TRBV29-1 combines with J gene TRBJ2-1, with D tentatively TRBD2 (5 bases). V was pared by 6 bases and J by 9 bases, with 27 bases between. This CDR3 is 16 amino acids long. Germline loops: CDR1 SQVTM, CDR2 ANQGSEA.

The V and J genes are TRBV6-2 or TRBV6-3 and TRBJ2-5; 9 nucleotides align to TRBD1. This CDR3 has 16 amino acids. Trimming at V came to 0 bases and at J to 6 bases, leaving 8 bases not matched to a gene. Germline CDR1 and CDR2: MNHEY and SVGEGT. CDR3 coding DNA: TGTGCCAGCAGTTACTCACAGGGGGCGATGGTGAAGACCCAGTACTTC. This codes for CASSYSQGAMVKTQYF.

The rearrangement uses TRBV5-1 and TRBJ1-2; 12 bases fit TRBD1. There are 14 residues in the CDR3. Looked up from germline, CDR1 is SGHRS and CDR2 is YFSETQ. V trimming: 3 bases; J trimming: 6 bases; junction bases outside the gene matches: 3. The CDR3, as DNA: TGCGCCAGCAGCTGGGGGACAGGGGGCGATGGCTACACCTTC. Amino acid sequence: CASSWGTGGDGYTF.

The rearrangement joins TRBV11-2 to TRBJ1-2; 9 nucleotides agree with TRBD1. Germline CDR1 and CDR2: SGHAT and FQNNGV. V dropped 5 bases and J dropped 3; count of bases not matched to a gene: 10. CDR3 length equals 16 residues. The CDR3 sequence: CASSLSGQGRHYGYTF. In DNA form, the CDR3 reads TGTGCCAGCAGCCTCTCTGGACAGGGGCGTCACTATGGCTACACCTTC.

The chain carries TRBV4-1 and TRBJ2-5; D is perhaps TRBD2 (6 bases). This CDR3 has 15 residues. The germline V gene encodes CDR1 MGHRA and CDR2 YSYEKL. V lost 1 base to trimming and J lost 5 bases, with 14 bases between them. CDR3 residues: CASSQGWGERETQYF. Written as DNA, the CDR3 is TGCGCCAGCAGCCAAGGGTGGGGGGAACGGGAGACCCAGTACTTC.

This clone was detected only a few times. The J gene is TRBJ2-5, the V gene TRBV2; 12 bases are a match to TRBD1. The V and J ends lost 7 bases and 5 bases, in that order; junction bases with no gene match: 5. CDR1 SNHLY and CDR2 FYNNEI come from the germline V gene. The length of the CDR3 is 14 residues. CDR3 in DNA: TGTGCCAGCATCCGGGACAGGGGGCTTGAGACCCAGTACTTC. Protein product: CASIRDRGLETQYF.

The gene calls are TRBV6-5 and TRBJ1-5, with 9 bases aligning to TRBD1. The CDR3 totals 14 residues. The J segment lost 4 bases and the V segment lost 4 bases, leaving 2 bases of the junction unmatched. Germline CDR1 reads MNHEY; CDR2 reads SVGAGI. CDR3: CASSWTGVNQPQHF. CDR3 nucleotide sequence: TGTGCCAGCAGTTGGACAGGGGTGAATCAGCCCCAGCATTTT.

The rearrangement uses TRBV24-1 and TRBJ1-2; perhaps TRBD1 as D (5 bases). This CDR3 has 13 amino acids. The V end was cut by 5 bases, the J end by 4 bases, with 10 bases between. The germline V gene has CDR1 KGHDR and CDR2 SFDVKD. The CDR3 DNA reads TGTGCCACCAGTGGGCAGGGCGCCTATGGCTACACCTTC. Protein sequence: CATSGQGAYGYTF.

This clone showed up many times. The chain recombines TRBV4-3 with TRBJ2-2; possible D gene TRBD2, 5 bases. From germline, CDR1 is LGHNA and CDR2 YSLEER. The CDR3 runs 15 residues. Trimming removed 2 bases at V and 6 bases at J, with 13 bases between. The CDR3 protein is CASSQFRSDAGELFF. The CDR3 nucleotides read TGCGCCAGCAGCCAATTTCGTAGCGACGCCGGGGAGCTGTTTTTT.

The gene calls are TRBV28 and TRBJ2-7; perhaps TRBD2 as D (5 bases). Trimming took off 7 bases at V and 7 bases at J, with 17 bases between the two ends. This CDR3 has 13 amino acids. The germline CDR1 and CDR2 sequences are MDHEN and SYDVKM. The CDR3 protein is CASTRVALPEQYF. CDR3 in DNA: TGTGCCAGCACCCGGGTAGCGCTGCCGGAGCAGTACTTC.

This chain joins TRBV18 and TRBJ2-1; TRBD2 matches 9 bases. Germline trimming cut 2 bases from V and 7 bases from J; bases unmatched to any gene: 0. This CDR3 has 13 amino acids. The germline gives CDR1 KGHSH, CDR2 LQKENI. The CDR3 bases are TGTGCCAGCTCACCAAGCGGGAGGAATGAGCAGTTCTTC. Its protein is CASSPSGRNEQFF.

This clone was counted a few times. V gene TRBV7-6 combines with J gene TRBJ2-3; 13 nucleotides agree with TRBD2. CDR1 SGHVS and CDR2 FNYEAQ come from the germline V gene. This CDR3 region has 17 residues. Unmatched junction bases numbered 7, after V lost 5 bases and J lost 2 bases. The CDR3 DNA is TGTGCCAGCAGCCCGCGACTAGCGGGAGGCCCCACAGATACGCAGTATTTT. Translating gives CASSPRLAGGPTDTQYF.

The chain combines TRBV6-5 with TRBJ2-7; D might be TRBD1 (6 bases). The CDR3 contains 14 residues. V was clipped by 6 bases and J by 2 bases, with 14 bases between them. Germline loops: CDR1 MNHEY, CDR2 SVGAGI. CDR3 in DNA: TGTGCCAGCAGGAAACCCGACAGGCCCTACGAGCAGTACTTC. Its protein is CASRKPDRPYEQYF.

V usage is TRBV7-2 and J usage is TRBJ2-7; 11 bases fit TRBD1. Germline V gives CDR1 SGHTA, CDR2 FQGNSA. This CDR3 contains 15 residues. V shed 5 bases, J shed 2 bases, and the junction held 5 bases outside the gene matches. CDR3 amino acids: CASSKRGQGAYEQYF. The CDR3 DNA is TGTGCCAGCAGCAAGCGGGGACAGGGGGCCTACGAGCAGTACTTC.

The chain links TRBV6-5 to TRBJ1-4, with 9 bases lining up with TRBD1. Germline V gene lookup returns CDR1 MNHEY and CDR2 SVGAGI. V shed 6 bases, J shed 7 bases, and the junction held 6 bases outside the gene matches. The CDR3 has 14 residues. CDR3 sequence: CASRTTGGSEKLFF. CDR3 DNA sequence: TGTGCCAGCAGGACGACAGGGGGTAGTGAAAAACTGTTTTTT.

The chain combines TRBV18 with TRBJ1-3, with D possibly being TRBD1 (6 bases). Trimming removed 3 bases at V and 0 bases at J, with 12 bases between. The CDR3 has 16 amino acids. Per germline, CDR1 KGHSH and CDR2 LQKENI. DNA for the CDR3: TGTGCCAGCTCACCGCGGGACACCAACTCTGGAAACACCATATATTTT. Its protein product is CASSPRDTNSGNTIYF.

DNA of the CDR3: TGTGCCAGCTCACCGCAACTAGCGGGAGTGGGGGATACGCAGTATTTT. This encodes CASSPQLAGVGDTQYF. V usage is TRBV18 and J usage is TRBJ2-3, with 11 positions matching TRBD2. Germline assignment: CDR1 KGHSH and CDR2 LQKENI. V shed 3 bases, J shed 6 bases, and the junction held 8 bases outside the gene matches. This CDR3 contains 16 residues.

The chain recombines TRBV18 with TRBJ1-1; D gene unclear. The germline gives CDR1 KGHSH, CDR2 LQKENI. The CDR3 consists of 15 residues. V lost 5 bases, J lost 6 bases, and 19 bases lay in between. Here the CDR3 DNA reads TGTGCCAGCTCAGCCAAAGCTAGACCGAGGGCTGAAGCTTTCTTT. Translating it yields CASSAKARPRAEAFF.